A selection of T cell receptor beta chains follows, all from one sample in a study of blood T cell repertoires in COVID-19. TCRdb's table, derived via immunoSEQ multiplex PCR, lists solely in-frame clones and lacks some. The table lists 200,000 or so clones, less than 90% of them singletons. The sequencing sample was made of PBMCs or T cells enriched from blood (not recorded which). The receptor source for this set is a woman aged 25 to 45 who had recovered from COVID-19. Both conserved end residues are part of each CDR3. A D gene is named only where the DNA matches it firmly. Not all rows give a size; the values are once, few, many and, for expanded clones, a class.

v_call	d_call	j_call	clone_size	cdr3_nt	cdr3_aa
TRBV7-8	.	TRBJ1-1	.	TGTGCCAGCAGCTACAGGGAGTGGGACACTGAAGCTTTCTTT	CASSYREWDTEAFF
TRBV25-1	.	TRBJ1-6	once	TGTGCCAGCAGTGAATCCTGGCCCCATTCACCCCTCCACTTT	CASSESWPHSPLHF
TRBV7-2	.	TRBJ1-1	.	TGTGCCAGCAGCTTTTCTGGCAGAATGAACACTGAAGCTTTCTTT	CASSFSGRMNTEAFF
TRBV27	.	TRBJ1-1	.	TGTGCCAGCAGTTTATCGTTCCGGGGGTCTGAAGCTTTCTTT	CASSLSFRGSEAFF
TRBV6-5	TRBD1	TRBJ1-2	.	TGTGCCAGCGCTGACAGGGTCAACTATGGCTACACCTTC	CASADRVNYGYTF
TRBV2	.	TRBJ1-4	once	TGTGCCAGCAACCTAGGGGGGGCTAATGAAAAACTGTTTTTT	CASNLGGANEKLFF
TRBV6-5	TRBD1	TRBJ1-1	.	TGTGCCAGCAGTAAGACCGGGACAGGGATCACTGAAGCTTTCTTT	CASSKTGTGITEAFF
TRBV5-1	.	TRBJ2-7	few	TGCGCCAGCAGCTTGGCGGGTTCCTTGAGAGAGCAGTACTTC	CASSLAGSLREQYF
TRBV5-1	.	TRBJ1-1	.	TGCGCCAGCAGCTTAACCCTCGGGAACACTGAAGCTTTCTTT	CASSLTLGNTEAFF
TRBV4-1	.	TRBJ2-5	once	TGCGCCAGCAGCCAGTTGGTGGGGGTCGGGGGGACCCAGTACTTC	CASSQLVGVGGTQYF
TRBV19	TRBD2	TRBJ2-3	.	TGTGCCAGTCGCGCTAGCGGGGTCATTAGCACAGATACGCAGTATTTT	CASRASGVISTDTQYF
TRBV19	TRBD1	TRBJ1-1	.	TGTGCCAGTAGTAGGGGGACAGAGAACACTGAAGCTTTCTTT	CASSRGTENTEAFF
TRBV9	.	TRBJ1-2	.	TGTGCCAGCAGCGTAGATCCCGAGACAGCCACTAACTATGGCTACACCTTC	CASSVDPETATNYGYTF
TRBV4-1	TRBD1	TRBJ1-2	.	TGCGCCAGCAGCCACCGGAAGGGGACAGGGAACTATGGCTACACCTTC	CASSHRKGTGNYGYTF
TRBV12-3/TRBV12-4	.	TRBJ1-1	.	TGTGCCAGCAGCTCAGGGAAGGGGACTGAAGCTTTCTTT	CASSSGKGTEAFF
TRBV19	.	TRBJ1-3	once	TGTGCCAGTACTCCGGACAGCGACAACACCATATATTTT	CASTPDSDNTIYF
TRBV4-1	.	TRBJ1-5	.	TGCGCCAGCAGCCAAGGCTACAGGGACAATCAGCCCCAGCATTTT	CASSQGYRDNQPQHF
TRBV11-2	.	TRBJ1-2	.	TGTGCCAGCAGCTTAACTTTCGACACTAACTATGGCTACACCTTC	CASSLTFDTNYGYTF
TRBV9	.	TRBJ1-1	once	TGTGCCAGCAGCGTAGGGGCCGAAGCTTTCTTT	CASSVGAEAFF
TRBV6-5	.	TRBJ1-1	.	TGTGCCAGCATTAGGGGTGCGAGCACTGAAGCTTTCTTT	CASIRGASTEAFF
TRBV5-6	TRBD1	TRBJ1-6	few	TGTGCCAGCAGCTTTGACAGGGGAGATTCACCCCTCCACTTT	CASSFDRGDSPLHF
TRBV29-1	.	TRBJ2-3	.	TGCAGCGTCGACTCAGCGGGCAGGGCAGATACGCAGTATTTT	CSVDSAGRADTQYF
TRBV5-4	.	TRBJ1-6	once	TGTGCCAGCAGCTTGATACACTATAATTCACCCCTCCACTTT	CASSLIHYNSPLHF
TRBV6-5	.	TRBJ1-3	.	TGTGCCAGCAGTCGCGGGACGGCGAATGGAAACACCATATATTTT	CASSRGTANGNTIYF
TRBV5-1	TRBD2	TRBJ2-5	.	TGCGCCAGCAGCTTGGTGGGGAGCGGGGGGCCGCAAGAGACCCAGTACTTC	CASSLVGSGGPQETQYF
TRBV5-5	TRBD1	TRBJ2-2	.	TGTGCCAGCAGCTTGAGGACAGGGGTAGGAGCGAACACCGGGGAGCTGTTTTTT	CASSLRTGVGANTGELFF
TRBV4-3	TRBD1	TRBJ1-2	.	TGCGCCAGCAGCCAAGATGTGGCAGGGGGCTACCTCTATGGCTACACCTTC	CASSQDVAGGYLYGYTF
TRBV7-2	.	TRBJ1-5	.	TGTGCCAGCAGCTTAGTTTTTGGTGGCAGGGAAAAGCAGCATTTT	CASSLVFGGREKQHF
TRBV11-3	.	TRBJ1-6	.	TGTGCCAGCAGCTTAAATGGCCTCAATTCACCCCTCCACTTT	CASSLNGLNSPLHF
TRBV4-2	TRBD2	TRBJ2-3	.	TGTGCCAGCAGCCAACTTGGTAGCGGGGGGGTATCTAGCACAGATACGCAGTATTTT	CASSQLGSGGVSSTDTQYF
TRBV4-1	.	TRBJ1-1	few	TGCGCCAGCAGCCATGATAGGAGCCCGAGGACTGAAGCTTTCTTT	CASSHDRSPRTEAFF
TRBV6-5	.	TRBJ1-1	.	TGTGCCAGCAGTTACGGGACATCGGGCCCCACTGAAGCTTTCTTT	CASSYGTSGPTEAFF
TRBV15	TRBD2	TRBJ2-3	.	TGTGCCACCAGCAGCCCTCGGAGCGGGGGGGGAGATACGCAGTATTTT	CATSSPRSGGGDTQYF
TRBV18	TRBD1	TRBJ1-1	.	TGTGCCAGCTCACCGACAGGGGTTAAGAACACTGAAGCTTTCTTT	CASSPTGVKNTEAFF
TRBV7-2	TRBD2	TRBJ2-1	few	TGTGCCAGCAGCCAATTGACTAGCGGGGCCCCAGGGCAGTTCTTC	CASSQLTSGAPGQFF
TRBV29-1	TRBD1	TRBJ1-1	.	TGCAGCGTTGGGGGACAGTTGAACACTGAAGCTTTCTTT	CSVGGQLNTEAFF
TRBV20-1	TRBD1	TRBJ1-2	.	TGCAGTGCTCGGACAGGATATGGCTACACCTTC	CSARTGYGYTF
TRBV7-9	.	TRBJ2-1	.	TGTGCCAGCAGCTTTTGGACAGACAATGAGCAGTTCTTC	CASSFWTDNEQFF
TRBV19	.	TRBJ1-2	.	TGTGCCAGTAGTATAGTCGGGAAGGGGACATCCTACGGCTACACCTTC	CASSIVGKGTSYGYTF
TRBV7-9	.	TRBJ2-7	.	TGTGCCAGCGGAGGGGACGAATACGAGCAGTACTTC	CASGGDEYEQYF
TRBV6-5	.	TRBJ1-5	.	TGTGCCAGCAGCCTCCAGAGCAATCAGCCCCAGCATTTT	CASSLQSNQPQHF
TRBV15	.	TRBJ1-1	.	TGTGCCACCGGCTCGGGGCAGGGAGGGGGTGAAGCTTTCTTT	CATGSGQGGGEAFF
TRBV7-8	.	TRBJ1-5	.	TGTGCCAGCAGCTACGAACAGTATAGCAATCAGCCCCAGCATTTT	CASSYEQYSNQPQHF
TRBV27	.	TRBJ2-1	.	TGTGCCAGCAGTGTTCTAGCGACCTCCTACAATGAGCAGTTCTTC	CASSVLATSYNEQFF
TRBV4-2	TRBD1	TRBJ2-7	once	TGTGCCAGCAGCCAAGGCCAGGGCAGGGGGCGTCTGGAGCAGTACTTC	CASSQGQGRGRLEQYF
TRBV27	TRBD1	TRBJ1-2	.	TGTGCCAGCAGTTTATCCGGTCTCGACAGGGCGCCTTGGGGCTACACCTTC	CASSLSGLDRAPWGYTF
TRBV27	.	TRBJ2-3	.	TGTGCCAGCAGTCAGGGTCGACTCACAGATACGCAGTATTTT	CASSQGRLTDTQYF
TRBV13	.	TRBJ1-1	.	TGTGCCAGCAGCTTAGTATCGCAGGGTAAGACCTACACTGAAGCTTTCTTT	CASSLVSQGKTYTEAFF
TRBV4-1	TRBD1	TRBJ1-2	.	TGCGCCAGCAGCCAAGATGGGACAGTCTATGGCTACACCTTC	CASSQDGTVYGYTF
TRBV7-3	TRBD2	TRBJ2-7	.	TGTGCCAGCAGCTTAAACCCTAGCGGGGGAGCGGGGACCTACGAGCAGTACTTC	CASSLNPSGGAGTYEQYF
TRBV3-1/TRBV3-2	TRBD1	TRBJ2-7	.	TGTGCCAGCAATTCTGGACAGGGCGCTTACGAGCAGTACTTC	CASNSGQGAYEQYF
TRBV27	.	TRBJ1-1	many	TGTGCCAGCAGTTTGTCAGTGGACATGAACACTGAAGCTTTCTTT	CASSLSVDMNTEAFF
TRBV9	.	TRBJ2-1	.	TGTGCCAGCAGCGTAGGGGGCGGGGCGCTCAATGAGCAGTTCTTC	CASSVGGGALNEQFF